The T cell receptor (beta chain) under discussion was sequenced for a study of metastatic and nonmetastatic thyroid tumors (dated by TCRdb to 2019 to 2021). In terms of the full investigation: Repertoires were compared across peripheral blood and tumor or nodule tissue samples from malignant and benign thyroid patients.

No patient had received any treatment before thyroid surgery. Using T-cell receptor beta sequencing, the researchers looked back retrospectively at clinical samples from patients, gathered between the early 2010s and the late 2010s. V is reduced by 9 bases and J by 4 bases, leaving a spacing of 9 bases between them. The CDR3 holds 12 amino acids from the cysteine to the phenylalanine. Of the read, only the CDR3 DNA is kept; its 36 bases are in frame from base 1. Based on the germline V gene, the CDR1 and CDR2 sequences are SNHLY and FYNNEI. The library came from PCR. Sequencing relied on an Illumina HiSeq 4000. High-throughput sequencing was used to profile the CDR3 region of the TCR beta-chain in every patient. For the original study's pipeline: A classifier to discriminate distant-metastatic papillary thyroid cancer patients was built from CDR3 differences across clinicopathological groups. The Shannon index was used to assess repertoire diversity, and the Morisita-Horn index was used to assess tumor-blood repertoire similarity. Clones were called with MiXCR by TCRdb after fastp trimmed the public reads at Q25, and only in-frame beta chains were retained. What appears here as the V and J calls and clone size reflects TCRdb's work, not the paper's. The sample table contains about 39,000 clones; only one count was recorded for about 19% of them. The leading ten clones occupy roughly 15% of the sample.

This clone has a count of ten or more. It has no known antigen specificity. No quality values exist for individual bases; no much larger clone is one base distant. The paper as a whole reports these results and caveats: In both blood and tumor samples, TCR beta diversity was reported to be significantly higher in malignant tumors than in benign nodules.

Sequenced material: tumor tissue. This clonotype was sampled from a female donor with papillary thyroid cancer or a benign thyroid nodule (not recorded which). Some clones in this sample may be carry-over from other donors' samples. The chain couples TRBV2 to TRBJ2-2; the D gene is unclear. The DNA reads TGTGCCAGTAGGAAGGCCACCGGGGAGCTGTTTTTT. Its protein product is CASRKATGELFF. The entire variable domain, with the stretches around the CDR3 drawn from the reference TRBV2 and TRBJ2-2 proteins, is EPEVTQTPSHQVTQMGQEVILRCVPISNHLYFYWYRQILGQKVEFLVSFYNNEISEKSEIFDDQFSVERPDGSNFTLKIRSTKLEDSAMYFCASRKATGELFFGEGSRLTVL.